The sequence of this T cell receptor beta chain was determined in a study of blood T cell repertoires in COVID-19 (dated by TCRdb to the early 2020s). Study-wide context: Samples from collaborators originated in the United States, Italy and Spain and spanned both the acute and convalescent phases of COVID-19. Nearly every sample came with metadata listing a de-identified subject ID, COVID-19 status, age in years and sex. Where available, HLA class I and class II types were obtained from metadata supplied by the sample provider rather than from assay-based typing. The prospective study material was composed of cDNA or gDNA derived from T cells, B-cell-depleted T cells, or PBMCs. The samples were drawn from the first 160 participants of the ongoing ImmuneRACE study and from over 950 subjects provided by 6 global collaborators. Subjects who had been exposed to COVID-19, were actively infected with it, or had recovered from it provided the deeply sampled blood TCRbeta repertoires that made up the dataset. The repertoires were released in a freely available public database meant as a resource for research on the immune response to SARS-CoV-2. Overall study results and their limits: The quantity of clinical and demographic metadata differed by source and by participant and was supplied without curation.

From its cysteine to its phenylalanine, the CDR3 spans 15 amino acids. Just CDR3 DNA is preserved here, 45 bases in frame from base 1. CDR1 and CDR2, per the germline V gene, are MNHEY and SVGAGI. V has 4 bases trimmed and J has 2 bases trimmed; junction bases matching no gene number 8. At one collaborating source in Seattle, patients were enrolled during active infection and were followed longitudinally through the course of disease. Whole blood was collected in K2EDTA tubes by collaborating institutions according to the institutions' own protocols. For TCRbeta analysis, collaborators shipped samples as frozen whole blood, isolated PBMCs, or DNA extracted from either of those sample types. The immunoSEQ Assay, a bias-controlled multiplex PCR, was used to amplify TCRbeta CDR3 regions from genomic DNA. In the original analysis: Within the assay, amplification of reference gene primers was used to estimate how many nucleated cells each sample contained. Sequence reads were collapsed and filtered to measure the absolute abundance of every unique TCRbeta CDR3 rearrangement. For each sample, productive Simpson clonality was calculated by taking the square root of Simpson's diversity index across productive rearrangements. TCRdb took this table from immuneACCESS and kept in-frame rearrangements with V and J called. Such tables lack part of the clones; where checked against another copy, unresolved V genes explain under half of the gap, and the rest is unexplained. V, J and clone size reflect that table, while D and trimming were determined from the DNA. This sample comprises some 150,000 clones, roughly three quarters of them detected only once. Of the sample, roughly 4.9% is held by the ten largest clones.

In regard to this clone: It lacks a known antigen. There are no base qualities to consult, and no much larger clone falls within one base.

The sequence derives from a woman in her sixties or seventies with COVID-19, enrolled during active disease. The receptor chain draws on TRBV6-5 and TRBJ2-7, with 7 middle bases fitting TRBD1. The sequenced sample consisted of peripheral blood. The nucleotide sequence reads TGTGCCAGCAGTTTTCTGACAGGGCCAACCTACGAGCAGTACTTC. Its protein is CASSFLTGPTYEQYF.